This TCR beta chain was recovered during a study of blood T cell repertoires in COVID-19. For the study at large: Material from acute and convalescent COVID-19 was sourced from the United States, Italy and Spain. T cells, B-cell-depleted T cells, or PBMCs supplied cDNA or gDNA.

As originally analysed: The assay estimated nucleated cells by amplifying reference gene primers. TCRdb's table, derived via immunoSEQ multiplex PCR, lists solely in-frame clones and lacks some. V and J calls and clone size come straight from that table; D and trimming were deduced from the DNA. Of some 150,000 clones listed, roughly three quarters are singletons. The CDR3 is 17 amino acids. Germline values: CDR1 MNHEY, CDR2 SMNVEV (reference sequence). Trimming pared 4 bases from V and 0 bases from J, leaving 15 bases between. The V and J genes are TRBV27 and TRBJ2-2, with a weak D call TRBD2 (6 bases). This TCR was recovered from a man in his fifties with active or convalescent COVID-19. Sequencing was carried out using peripheral blood. The CDR3 nucleotides are TGTGCCAGCAGTTCGGGGCGGGGCACTACGAACACCGGGGAGCTGTTTTTT. Protein sequence: CASSSGRGTTNTGELFF.